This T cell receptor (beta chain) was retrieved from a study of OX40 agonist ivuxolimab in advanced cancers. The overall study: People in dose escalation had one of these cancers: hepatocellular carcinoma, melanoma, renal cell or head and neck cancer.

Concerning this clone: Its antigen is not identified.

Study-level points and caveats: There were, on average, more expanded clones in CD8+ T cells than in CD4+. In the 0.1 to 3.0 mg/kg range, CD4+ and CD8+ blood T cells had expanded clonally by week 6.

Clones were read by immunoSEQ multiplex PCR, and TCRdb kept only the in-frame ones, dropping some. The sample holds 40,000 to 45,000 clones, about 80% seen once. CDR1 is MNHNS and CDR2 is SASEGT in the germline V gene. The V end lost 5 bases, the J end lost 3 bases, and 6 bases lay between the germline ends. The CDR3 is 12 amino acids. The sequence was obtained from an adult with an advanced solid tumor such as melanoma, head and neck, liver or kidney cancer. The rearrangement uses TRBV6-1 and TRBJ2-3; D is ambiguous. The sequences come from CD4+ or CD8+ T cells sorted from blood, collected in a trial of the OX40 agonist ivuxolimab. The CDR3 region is CASSLRTDTQYF. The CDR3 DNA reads TGTGCCAGCAGTCTTAGAACAGATACGCAGTATTTT.